A selection of T cell receptor beta chains follows, all from one sample in a study of T cell responses to AZD1222 COVID-19 vaccine. Libraries were prepared by immunoSEQ multiplex PCR; TCRdb keeps only in-frame clonotypes and omits some of them. The table records 110,000 to 150,000 clones, approximately 91% of them present only once. Sequencing used peripheral blood, obtained on day 0 of AZD1222 vaccination. These receptors were collected from an adult in good health. The CDR3 runs from the conserved cysteine through the conserved F or W. The order of the fields is D gene, V gene, clone size, J gene, CDR3 DNA, CDR3 protein. D genes are given only for firm matches. Size values are once, few and many counts, or a class for expanded clones, and some rows have none.

d_gene: -
v_gene: TRBV5-1
abundance: -
j_gene: TRBJ2-5
CDR3nt: TGCGCCAGCAGCTTGCGAAGGAGGGGGGAGACCCAGTACTTC
CDR3aa: CASSLRRRGETQYF

d_gene: -
v_gene: TRBV7-8
abundance: once
j_gene: TRBJ1-4
CDR3nt: TGTGCCAGCAGCCTCCGACACCCAACTAATGAAAAACTGTTTTTT
CDR3aa: CASSLRHPTNEKLFF

d_gene: TRBD1
v_gene: TRBV3-1/TRBV3-2
abundance: -
j_gene: TRBJ2-2
CDR3nt: TGTGCCAGCCGTCCTAATGACAGGGAAACCGGGGAGCTGTTTTTT
CDR3aa: CASRPNDRETGELFF

d_gene: TRBD2
v_gene: TRBV5-1
abundance: -
j_gene: TRBJ2-1
CDR3nt: TGCGCCAGCAGGCGCTGGACTAGCGTCAATGAGCAGTTCTTC
CDR3aa: CASRRWTSVNEQFF

d_gene: TRBD2
v_gene: TRBV7-9
abundance: -
j_gene: TRBJ2-3
CDR3nt: TGTGCCAGCAGCCCCACGGCGGGAGGTAGCACAGATACGCAGTATTTT
CDR3aa: CASSPTAGGSTDTQYF

d_gene: -
v_gene: TRBV19
abundance: -
j_gene: TRBJ1-1
CDR3nt: TGTGCCAGTAGTATACAGGGATATAACACTGAAGCTTTCTTT
CDR3aa: CASSIQGYNTEAFF

d_gene: -
v_gene: TRBV5-1
abundance: -
j_gene: TRBJ1-1
CDR3nt: TGCGCCAGCGGACCCAAGGGGAGTTTGACCCCTGAAGCTTTCTTT
CDR3aa: CASGPKGSLTPEAFF

d_gene: TRBD1
v_gene: TRBV28
abundance: -
j_gene: TRBJ1-5
CDR3nt: TGTGCCAGCAGCCGACCCAAGACAGGGCCCAATCAGCCCCAGCATTTT
CDR3aa: CASSRPKTGPNQPQHF

d_gene: -
v_gene: TRBV11-2
abundance: -
j_gene: TRBJ2-6
CDR3nt: TGTGCCAGCAGCTTAGATCAATCTGGGGCCAACGTCCTGACTTTC
CDR3aa: CASSLDQSGANVLTF

d_gene: -
v_gene: TRBV7-8
abundance: -
j_gene: TRBJ1-2
CDR3nt: TGTGCCAGCAGCTTACCCCCAGTAGACGGCTACACCTTC
CDR3aa: CASSLPPVDGYTF

d_gene: -
v_gene: TRBV3-1/TRBV3-2
abundance: -
j_gene: TRBJ2-3
CDR3nt: TGTGCCAGCAGCCAATCCGGGACCACAGATACGCAGTATTTT
CDR3aa: CASSQSGTTDTQYF

d_gene: TRBD2
v_gene: TRBV19
abundance: -
j_gene: TRBJ2-1
CDR3nt: TGTGCCAGTATTTCCGGGACTAGCGGGCGTAATGAGCAGTTCTTC
CDR3aa: CASISGTSGRNEQFF

d_gene: TRBD1
v_gene: TRBV28
abundance: -
j_gene: TRBJ1-2
CDR3nt: TGTGCCAGCAGTTTGACCGGGACAGGGGGCCGCCTCTATGGCTACACCTTC
CDR3aa: CASSLTGTGGRLYGYTF

d_gene: -
v_gene: TRBV7-2
abundance: -
j_gene: TRBJ2-5
CDR3nt: TGTGCCAGCAGTCGATATAGCGGGACCCAGTACTTC
CDR3aa: CASSRYSGTQYF

d_gene: -
v_gene: TRBV7-9
abundance: -
j_gene: TRBJ1-1
CDR3nt: TGTGCCAGCAGCCCCGGAGGGTGGAACACTGAAGCTTTCTTT
CDR3aa: CASSPGGWNTEAFF

d_gene: TRBD1
v_gene: TRBV7-3
abundance: -
j_gene: TRBJ2-7
CDR3nt: TGTGCCAGCAGCCGCGCAGGGACAGGCCCCTACGAGCAGTACTTC
CDR3aa: CASSRAGTGPYEQYF

d_gene: -
v_gene: TRBV2
abundance: -
j_gene: TRBJ1-3
CDR3nt: TGTGCCAGCAGGGGGGACAACGTCTCTGGAAACACCATATATTTT
CDR3aa: CASRGDNVSGNTIYF

d_gene: TRBD1
v_gene: TRBV6-5
abundance: -
j_gene: TRBJ1-1
CDR3nt: TGTGCCAGCAGTCCAGGGACAGGGCTTGAAGCTTTCTTT
CDR3aa: CASSPGTGLEAFF

d_gene: -
v_gene: TRBV5-8
abundance: -
j_gene: TRBJ2-1
CDR3nt: TGTGCCAGCAGCTTGGGGGGCTATGAGCAGTTCTTC
CDR3aa: CASSLGGYEQFF

d_gene: -
v_gene: TRBV6-1
abundance: -
j_gene: TRBJ1-2
CDR3nt: TGTGCCAGCAGTGAATGGGGGGAACCTAGGTATGGCTACACCTTC
CDR3aa: CASSEWGEPRYGYTF

d_gene: -
v_gene: TRBV6-1
abundance: -
j_gene: TRBJ2-4
CDR3nt: TGTGCCAGCAGTGAAAGGGCGGCCAAAAACATTCAGTACTTC
CDR3aa: CASSERAAKNIQYF

d_gene: -
v_gene: TRBV5-1
abundance: -
j_gene: TRBJ2-7
CDR3nt: TGCGCCAGCAGCTTGGAGGTGGGGGGTATCTCCTACGAGCAGTACTTC
CDR3aa: CASSLEVGGISYEQYF

d_gene: -
v_gene: TRBV5-1
abundance: -
j_gene: TRBJ2-7
CDR3nt: TGCGCCAGCAGCACGCGGACTAAGACTTACTACGAGCAGTACTTC
CDR3aa: CASSTRTKTYYEQYF

d_gene: -
v_gene: TRBV14
abundance: -
j_gene: TRBJ1-2
CDR3nt: TGTGCCAGCAGCCAATTGTCCGGGCTATCTGGCTACACCTTC
CDR3aa: CASSQLSGLSGYTF

d_gene: TRBD1
v_gene: TRBV25-1
abundance: -
j_gene: TRBJ1-6
CDR3nt: TGTGCCAGCCAGGGACAGGGAAACTCACCCCTCCACTTT
CDR3aa: CASQGQGNSPLHF

d_gene: -
v_gene: TRBV30
abundance: -
j_gene: TRBJ2-3
CDR3nt: TGTGCCTGGACCCGGGGAGTCACCGATACGCAGTATTTT
CDR3aa: CAWTRGVTDTQYF

d_gene: -
v_gene: TRBV7-6
abundance: -
j_gene: TRBJ2-5
CDR3nt: TGTGCCAGCAGCTTAGATCCGGGAGTGGTCCAAGAGACCCAGTACTTC
CDR3aa: CASSLDPGVVQETQYF

d_gene: -
v_gene: TRBV6-5
abundance: -
j_gene: TRBJ1-5
CDR3nt: TGTGCCAGCAGTTTCGACAGGTCTCTCAATCAGCCCCAGCATTTT
CDR3aa: CASSFDRSLNQPQHF

d_gene: TRBD1
v_gene: TRBV5-1
abundance: once
j_gene: TRBJ1-1
CDR3nt: TGCGCCAGCAGCCAACCCAACAGGGGGCTCTTCACTGAAGCTTTCTTT
CDR3aa: CASSQPNRGLFTEAFF

d_gene: -
v_gene: TRBV4-1
abundance: -
j_gene: TRBJ1-4
CDR3nt: TGCGCCAGCAGCCGGACTATCAGTGGGGGGGCGCACGAAAAACTGTTTTTT
CDR3aa: CASSRTISGGAHEKLFF

d_gene: TRBD2
v_gene: TRBV5-6
abundance: -
j_gene: TRBJ2-3
CDR3nt: TGTGCCAGCAGCCTGACTAGCGGGATCACAGATACGCAGTATTTT
CDR3aa: CASSLTSGITDTQYF

d_gene: -
v_gene: TRBV28
abundance: -
j_gene: TRBJ1-1
CDR3nt: TGTGCCAGCAGTTTGCATCAGGTACCTGAAGCTTTCTTT
CDR3aa: CASSLHQVPEAFF

d_gene: TRBD1
v_gene: TRBV7-9
abundance: -
j_gene: TRBJ2-1
CDR3nt: TGTGCCAGCAGCTTCTACAGGGGTAGAAATGAGCAGTTCTTC
CDR3aa: CASSFYRGRNEQFF

d_gene: TRBD1
v_gene: TRBV5-1
abundance: -
j_gene: TRBJ1-2
CDR3nt: TGCGCCAGCAGCGTCAGGGGGCGCGGCTATGGCTACACCTTC
CDR3aa: CASSVRGRGYGYTF

d_gene: -
v_gene: TRBV9
abundance: -
j_gene: TRBJ2-5
CDR3nt: TGTGCCAGCAGCGTAGCGGGCGATAACCAAGAGACCCAGTACTTC
CDR3aa: CASSVAGDNQETQYF

d_gene: -
v_gene: TRBV27
abundance: -
j_gene: TRBJ1-1
CDR3nt: TGTGCCAGCAGTTTTTCGGGGACCTACACTGAAGCTTTCTTT
CDR3aa: CASSFSGTYTEAFF

d_gene: TRBD2
v_gene: TRBV18
abundance: -
j_gene: TRBJ2-1
CDR3nt: TGTGCCAGCTCACAGAGTCAGCGGGAAAACAATGAGCAGTTCTTC
CDR3aa: CASSQSQRENNEQFF

d_gene: TRBD2
v_gene: TRBV11-2
abundance: -
j_gene: TRBJ2-1
CDR3nt: TGTGCCAGCAGCTCCTGGACTAGCGGGAGCCCCCATGAGCAGTTCTTC
CDR3aa: CASSSWTSGSPHEQFF

d_gene: TRBD1
v_gene: TRBV6-5
abundance: -
j_gene: TRBJ2-5
CDR3nt: TGTGCCAGCAGACCGACAGGGGGAGAGACCCAGTACTTC
CDR3aa: CASRPTGGETQYF

d_gene: -
v_gene: TRBV25-1
abundance: -
j_gene: TRBJ1-1
CDR3nt: TGTGCCAGCAGTAACAGGGTGGGGACTGAAGCTTTCTTT
CDR3aa: CASSNRVGTEAFF

d_gene: -
v_gene: TRBV5-6
abundance: few
j_gene: TRBJ2-2
CDR3nt: TGTGCCAGCAGCTGGACGGTGAACACCGGGGAGCTGTTTTTT
CDR3aa: CASSWTVNTGELFF

d_gene: -
v_gene: TRBV28
abundance: -
j_gene: TRBJ2-3
CDR3nt: TGTGCCAGCAGGGGGGGCACAGATACGCAGTATTTT
CDR3aa: CASRGGTDTQYF

d_gene: -
v_gene: TRBV4-1
abundance: -
j_gene: TRBJ1-1
CDR3nt: TGCGCCAGCAGACGGAAAGAAAACACTGAAGCTTTCTTT
CDR3aa: CASRRKENTEAFF

d_gene: -
v_gene: TRBV28
abundance: -
j_gene: TRBJ2-3
CDR3nt: TGTGCCAGCAGTTTTGACTACACAGATACGCAGTATTTT
CDR3aa: CASSFDYTDTQYF

d_gene: -
v_gene: TRBV6-5
abundance: -
j_gene: TRBJ2-7
CDR3nt: TGTGCCAGCAGAACATACTCCTACGAGCAGTACTTC
CDR3aa: CASRTYSYEQYF

d_gene: -
v_gene: TRBV29-1
abundance: -
j_gene: TRBJ1-6
CDR3nt: TGCAGCGCCGGAGGCCCGGGTAGGGCCCTCCACTTT
CDR3aa: CSAGGPGRALHF

d_gene: TRBD1
v_gene: TRBV19
abundance: -
j_gene: TRBJ2-5
CDR3nt: TGTGCCAGTCGTAGGACAGGACAAGAGACCCAGTACTTC
CDR3aa: CASRRTGQETQYF

d_gene: -
v_gene: TRBV10-2
abundance: -
j_gene: TRBJ1-6
CDR3nt: TGCGCCAGCAGTGAGTGGGCACCGCCTAATTCACCCCTCCACTTT
CDR3aa: CASSEWAPPNSPLHF

d_gene: TRBD1
v_gene: TRBV2
abundance: -
j_gene: TRBJ2-7
CDR3nt: TGTGCCAGCAACCCCCGTCGTGGGACAGGGCATTCCTACGAGCAGTACTTC
CDR3aa: CASNPRRGTGHSYEQYF

d_gene: -
v_gene: TRBV30
abundance: -
j_gene: TRBJ2-3
CDR3nt: TGTGCCTGGAGCGGTTTTGGCCAAATCCAGGCGGATACGCAGTATTTT
CDR3aa: CAWSGFGQIQADTQYF

d_gene: -
v_gene: TRBV3-1/TRBV3-2
abundance: -
j_gene: TRBJ1-5
CDR3nt: TGTGCCAGCAGCTACGACAGTAATCAGCCCCAGCATTTT
CDR3aa: CASSYDSNQPQHF

d_gene: TRBD1
v_gene: TRBV5-4
abundance: -
j_gene: TRBJ1-2
CDR3nt: TGTGCCAGCAGCACGGAGGGACAGGCACCTGTCTATGGCTACACCTTC
CDR3aa: CASSTEGQAPVYGYTF

d_gene: TRBD1
v_gene: TRBV6-5
abundance: -
j_gene: TRBJ1-4
CDR3nt: TGTGCCAGCAGCTACAGGGGGCTTGGAAAACTGTTTTTT
CDR3aa: CASSYRGLGKLFF

d_gene: TRBD1
v_gene: TRBV2
abundance: -
j_gene: TRBJ1-5
CDR3nt: TGTGCCAGCAGTGAGGGACAGGGGAGGATTCAGCCCCAGCATTTT
CDR3aa: CASSEGQGRIQPQHF

d_gene: -
v_gene: TRBV7-2
abundance: -
j_gene: TRBJ1-4
CDR3nt: TGTGCCAGCAGCCTACAAGGGGGGGTAGGCGAAAAACTGTTTTTT
CDR3aa: CASSLQGGVGEKLFF

d_gene: -
v_gene: TRBV18
abundance: -
j_gene: TRBJ1-4
CDR3nt: TGTGCCAGCTCGATGGACCAGGAAACTAATGAAAAACTGTTTTTT
CDR3aa: CASSMDQETNEKLFF

d_gene: -
v_gene: TRBV18
abundance: -
j_gene: TRBJ2-4
CDR3nt: TGTGCCAGCTCACCACCGAGCTGGCAGGATAAAAACATTCAGTACTTC
CDR3aa: CASSPPSWQDKNIQYF

d_gene: -
v_gene: TRBV6-4
abundance: -
j_gene: TRBJ2-1
CDR3nt: TGTGCCAGCAGTGTTTTGCAGGGGCCGGGCGAGCAGTTCTTC
CDR3aa: CASSVLQGPGEQFF

d_gene: -
v_gene: TRBV5-6
abundance: -
j_gene: TRBJ2-7
CDR3nt: TGTGCCAGCAGCTTGGCCTACTACGAGCAGTACTTC
CDR3aa: CASSLAYYEQYF

d_gene: -
v_gene: TRBV4-2
abundance: -
j_gene: TRBJ2-1
CDR3nt: TGTGCCAGCAGCCAAGAACCGGGACACAGCTCCTACAATGAGCAGTTCTTC
CDR3aa: CASSQEPGHSSYNEQFF